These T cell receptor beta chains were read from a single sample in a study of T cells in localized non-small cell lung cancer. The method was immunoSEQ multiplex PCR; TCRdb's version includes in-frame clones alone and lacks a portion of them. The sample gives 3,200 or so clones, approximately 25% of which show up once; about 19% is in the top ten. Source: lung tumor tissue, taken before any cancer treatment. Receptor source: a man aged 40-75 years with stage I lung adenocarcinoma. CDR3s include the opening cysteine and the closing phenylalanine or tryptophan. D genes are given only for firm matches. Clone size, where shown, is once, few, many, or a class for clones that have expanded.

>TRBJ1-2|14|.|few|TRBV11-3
CASTSGASNYGYTF
TGTGCCAGCACCTCCGGGGCATCGAACTATGGCTACACCTTC
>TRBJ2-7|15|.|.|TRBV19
CASSIGGLNAYEQYF
TGTGCCAGTAGTATAGGGGGATTGAACGCCTACGAGCAGTACTTC
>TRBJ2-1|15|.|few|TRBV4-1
CASSQEGLRYNEQFF
TGCGCCAGCAGCCAAGAGGGACTCCGGTACAATGAGCAGTTCTTC
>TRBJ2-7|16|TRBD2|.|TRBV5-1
CASSPGRVSSSYEQYF
TGCGCCAGCAGCCCTGGGAGGGTATCCAGCTCCTACGAGCAGTACTTC
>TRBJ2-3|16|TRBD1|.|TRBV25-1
CASSESSGGSTDTQYF
TGTGCCAGCAGTGAATCCTCAGGGGGAAGCACAGATACGCAGTATTTT
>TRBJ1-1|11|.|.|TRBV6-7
CASRRGTEAFF
TGTGCCAGCAGGAGGGGCACTGAAGCTTTCTTT
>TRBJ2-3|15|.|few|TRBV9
CASSVGRMTLGTQYF
TGTGCCAGCAGCGTAGGACGGATGACGTTGGGTACGCAGTATTTT
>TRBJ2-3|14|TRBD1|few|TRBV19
CASRRQGSTDTQYF
TGTGCCAGCAGAAGACAGGGATCCACAGATACGCAGTATTTT
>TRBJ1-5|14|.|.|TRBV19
CASSIRGGNQPQHF
TGTGCCAGTAGTATCAGGGGAGGCAATCAGCCCCAGCATTTT
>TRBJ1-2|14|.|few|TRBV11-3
CASSLDGTGYGYTF
TGTGCCAGCAGCTTGGATGGGACGGGATATGGCTACACCTTC
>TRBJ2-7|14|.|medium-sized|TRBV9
CASRGDLPSQEQYF
TGTGCCAGCAGGGGGGATTTGCCCTCGCAAGAGCAGTACTTC
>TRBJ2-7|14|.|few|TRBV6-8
CASTLTEGAYEQYF
TGTGCCAGCACCCTGACAGAGGGAGCCTACGAGCAGTACTTC
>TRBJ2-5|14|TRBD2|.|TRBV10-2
CASRGTSGPETQYF
TGCGCCAGCAGAGGGACTAGCGGACCCGAGACCCAGTACTTC
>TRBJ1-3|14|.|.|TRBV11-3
CASSLWGASHTIYF
TGTGCCAGCAGCTTGTGGGGCGCAAGTCACACCATATATTTT
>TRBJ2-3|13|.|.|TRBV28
CASSPGTFNHEYF
TGTGCCAGCAGCCCCGGGACGTTTAATCATGAGTATTTT
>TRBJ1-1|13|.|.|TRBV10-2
CASTPMGQAEAFF
TGCGCCAGCACACCTATGGGACAAGCTGAAGCTTTCTTT
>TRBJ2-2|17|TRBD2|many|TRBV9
CASSNPTSGSETGELFF
TGTGCCAGCAGCAACCCCACTAGCGGGAGTGAAACCGGGGAGCTGTTTTTT
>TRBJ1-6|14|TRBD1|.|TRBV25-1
CASSGTGRYSPLHF
TGTGCCAGCAGTGGGACAGGGAGATATTCACCCCTCCACTTT
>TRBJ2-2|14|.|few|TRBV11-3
CASSLGVNTGELFF
TGTGCCAGCAGCTTAGGAGTGAACACCGGGGAGCTGTTTTTT
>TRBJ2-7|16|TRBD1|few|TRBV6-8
CASSYSPTGVFHEQYF
TGTGCCAGCAGTTACTCTCCCACAGGGGTCTTCCACGAGCAGTACTTC
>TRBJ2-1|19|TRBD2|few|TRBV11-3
CASSLGLAGFLSSYNEQFF
TGTGCCAGCAGCTTAGGACTAGCGGGATTCCTGAGCTCCTACAATGAGCAGTTCTTC
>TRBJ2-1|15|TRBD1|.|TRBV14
CASSQWGQGANEQFF
TGTGCCAGCAGCCAATGGGGACAGGGCGCCAATGAGCAGTTCTTC
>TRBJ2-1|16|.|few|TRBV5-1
CASSLVAVPYSNEQFF
TGCGCCAGCAGCTTGGTCGCAGTCCCTTATAGCAATGAGCAGTTCTTC
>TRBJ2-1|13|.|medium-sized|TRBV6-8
CASSYEGLGEQFF
TGTGCCAGCAGTTACGAGGGGCTGGGTGAGCAGTTCTTC
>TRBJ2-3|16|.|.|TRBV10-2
CASSSTGVGYTDTQYF
TGCGCCAGCAGTTCGACAGGAGTAGGGTATACAGATACGCAGTATTTT
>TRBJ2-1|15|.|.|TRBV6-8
CASSYGGTARNEQFF
TGTGCCAGCAGTTATGGCGGGACCGCCCGAAATGAGCAGTTCTTC
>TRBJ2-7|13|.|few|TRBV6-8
CASSYPPMNEQYF
TGTGCCAGCAGTTACCCCCCGATGAACGAGCAGTACTTC
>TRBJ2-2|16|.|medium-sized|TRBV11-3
CASSFYMGVQTGELFF
TGTGCCAGCAGCTTCTATATGGGAGTTCAGACCGGGGAGCTGTTTTTT
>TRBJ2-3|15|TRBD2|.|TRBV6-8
CASSLSGRASDTQYF
TGTGCCAGCAGTTTAAGCGGGAGGGCTTCAGATACGCAGTATTTT
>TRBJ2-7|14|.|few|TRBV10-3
CAISESGGGAEQYF
TGTGCCATCAGTGAGTCGGGAGGGGGGGCCGAGCAGTACTTC
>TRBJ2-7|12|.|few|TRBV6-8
CASSTGLYEQYF
TGTGCCAGCAGTACAGGGCTCTACGAGCAGTACTTC
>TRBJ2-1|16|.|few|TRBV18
CASSPLGVSGYNEQFF
TGTGCCAGCTCACCACTGGGCGTTAGCGGATACAATGAGCAGTTCTTC
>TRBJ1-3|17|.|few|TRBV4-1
CASSQVLSFDSGNTIYF
TGCGCCAGCAGCCAAGTTTTGTCCTTCGACTCTGGAAACACCATATATTTT
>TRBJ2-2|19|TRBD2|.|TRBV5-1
CASSLEGGTSGWNTGELFF
TGCGCCAGCAGCTTGGAAGGGGGGACTAGCGGATGGAACACCGGGGAGCTGTTTTTT
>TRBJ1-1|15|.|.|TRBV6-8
CASLVYLGGNTEAFF
TGTGCCAGCCTCGTCTACTTGGGGGGGAACACTGAAGCTTTCTTT
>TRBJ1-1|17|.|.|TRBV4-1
CASSEHPRHSVDTEAFF
TGCGCCAGCAGTGAGCATCCGAGACATTCTGTCGACACTGAAGCTTTCTTT
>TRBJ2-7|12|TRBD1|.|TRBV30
CAGGTGGHEQYF
TGTGCCGGAGGGACAGGGGGCCACGAGCAGTACTTC
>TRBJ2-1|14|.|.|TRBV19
CASSPSGQYNEQFF
TGTGCCAGTAGTCCTTCCGGCCAATACAATGAGCAGTTCTTC
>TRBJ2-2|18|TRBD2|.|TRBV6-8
CASSPVLAGGPNTGELFF
TGTGCCAGCAGTCCGGTTCTAGCGGGGGGGCCGAACACCGGGGAGCTGTTTTTT
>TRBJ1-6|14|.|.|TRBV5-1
CASSSGRADSPLHF
TGCGCCAGCAGCTCGGGCAGGGCCGATTCACCCCTCCACTTT
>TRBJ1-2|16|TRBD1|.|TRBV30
CAWSPKTTTGEYGYTF
TGTGCCTGGAGCCCAAAGACTACGACAGGGGAATATGGCTACACCTTC
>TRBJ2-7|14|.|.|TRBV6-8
CASRSGNQAYEQYF
TGTGCCAGCAGGTCCGGGAACCAAGCCTACGAGCAGTACTTC
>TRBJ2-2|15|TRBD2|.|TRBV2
CASSELAGVGGELFF
TGTGCCAGCAGTGAACTAGCGGGGGTTGGCGGGGAGCTGTTTTTT
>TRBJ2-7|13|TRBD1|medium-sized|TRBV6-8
CASRAGQGYEQYF
TGTGCCAGCAGGGCGGGACAGGGCTACGAGCAGTACTTC
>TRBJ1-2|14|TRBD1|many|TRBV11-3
CASRVGQGTYGYTF
TGTGCCAGCAGGGTGGGACAGGGGACCTATGGCTACACCTTC
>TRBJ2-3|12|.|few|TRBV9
CATRLNLDTQYF
TGTGCCACCAGACTGAATCTAGATACGCAGTATTTT
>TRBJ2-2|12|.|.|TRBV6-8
CASRDKTGELFF
TGTGCCAGCAGAGACAAAACCGGGGAGCTGTTTTTT
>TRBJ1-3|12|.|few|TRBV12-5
CASEVSGNTIYF
TGTGCCAGCGAGGTCTCTGGAAACACCATATATTTT
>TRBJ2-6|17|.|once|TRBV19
CASSMTPRTAGANVLTF
TGTGCCAGTAGTATGACCCCCCGAACAGCTGGGGCCAACGTCCTGACTTTC
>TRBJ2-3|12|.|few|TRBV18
CASSLSTDTQYF
TGTGCCAGCTCCCTCTCCACAGATACGCAGTATTTT
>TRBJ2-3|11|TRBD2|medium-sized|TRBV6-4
CASSSGRRQYF
TGTGCCAGCAGCAGCGGGAGGCGTCAGTATTTT
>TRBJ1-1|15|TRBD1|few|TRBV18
CASSPGQAASTEAFF
TGTGCCAGCTCACCGGGACAGGCCGCGAGCACTGAAGCTTTCTTT